This T cell receptor (beta chain) was captured in a study of blood T cells in healthy people across ages. Whole-study results and caveats: There was no known CMV status for donors, so expanded clonotype changes were possibly confounded. TCR beta diversity correlated strongly with naive T cell percentage. Long-lived donors had more naive CD4+ cells and higher diversity than aged donors.

Trimming left V 4 bases short and J 4 bases short, with 10 bases between. Germline V gene sequence: CDR1 ENHRY, CDR2 SYGVKD. The CDR3 consists of 13 residues. A few counts support this clonotype. No antigen is known for it. The sample, 7.5 to 10 milliliters of peripheral blood, was drawn from each donor. A second 7 to 11 cycle PCR used barcoded and J-beta primers. TCRdb re-derived calls from the 5' RACE reads in MiXCR, one entry per CDR3 protein. The sample carries around 2 million distinct CDR3 sequences, about two fifths recorded once. The clonotype was recovered from a human donor in good health. The chain uses TRBV10-3 and TRBJ1-1; TRBD1 might be the D (6 bases). The sequencing sample was made of blood. CDR3 in amino acids: CAISGGRTTEAFF. CDR3 DNA: TGTGCCATCAGTGGGGGGCGGACCACTGAAGCTTTCTTT.